This TCR beta chain was documented in a study of OX40 agonist ivuxolimab in advanced cancers. Study-wide context: Ivuxolimab, which targeted the costimulatory receptor OX40 (CD134), was an agonistic, fully human IgG2 monoclonal antibody. Intravenous ivuxolimab was administered to patients every 2 weeks at six dose levels: 0.01, 0.1, 0.3, 1.5, 3 and 10 mg/kg. Of the 50 to 55 patients in dose escalation, 19 had hepatocellular carcinoma, some 15 had melanoma, 9 had renal cell carcinoma and 9 had head and neck cancer. In the dose-escalation cohort, roughly 80% of patients were male, and the mean age was approximately 55 years, with a range of about 20 to 90. Patients were allowed to have had prior anti-PD-1, anti-PD-L1 or anti-CTLA-4 therapy, and about 40% of the dose-escalation patients had been treated with checkpoint inhibitors. Partial responses were achieved by three dose-escalation patients, of whom one had hepatocellular carcinoma and two had cutaneous melanoma. The purpose of peripheral TCRbeta sequencing was to test whether ivuxolimab changed TCR sequence diversity and led to clonal T-cell expansion. The monotherapy dose-escalation portion (N of about 49 patients) of the phase I ivuxolimab trial is reported in the paper.

The trial excluded patients who had a history of autoimmune disease or who were on systemic immunosuppression. Peripheral blood for TCR sequencing was collected from all dose cohorts at baseline, on cycle 4 day 1, and on cycle 7 day 1. Samples came from an open-label, multicenter, first-in-human phase I dose-escalation trial of ivuxolimab. Adults with locally advanced or metastatic melanoma, renal cell carcinoma, hepatocellular carcinoma or head and neck squamous cell carcinoma were enrolled in the trial. CD4+ and CD8+ T cells were sorted separately from peripheral blood before TCR sequencing. Study-wide conclusions, independent of this receptor: The antigen specificity of the clonally expanded peripheral T cells was not determined. Low levels of normalized T-cell clonal expansion were also seen in some patients who did not respond. In the 0.1-3.0 mg/kg groups, partial responders had among the lowest normalized peripheral clonal expansion, particularly in CD8+ T cells. After ivuxolimab, expanded clones were on average more numerous among CD8+ T cells than among CD4+ T cells. At doses of 0.1 to 3.0 mg/kg, clonal expansion of both CD4+ and CD8+ blood T cells was observed from baseline to week 6.

Inclusive of the bounding cysteine and phenylalanine, the CDR3 is 13 residues long. Of all the DNA, just the CDR3 is kept, 39 bases in frame from base 1. V sheds 5 bases and J sheds 4 bases, leaving 11 bases between their ends. Reading the germline V gene (reference sequence) gives CDR1 SEHNR and CDR2 FQNEAQ. Genomic DNA was extracted from sorted cells for sequencing of the TCRbeta CDR3 region. The immunoSEQ Assay was used for sequencing of TCRbeta CDR3 regions. The table comes from immuneACCESS by way of TCRdb, which keeps in-frame sequences with V and J called. Part of the clones is missing from these tables; in studies checked, under half for an unresolved V gene and the rest for unknown reasons. The sample has tens of thousands of clones on record, 87% of them singletons. In total, the top ten clones hold roughly 2.5% of the sample. A note on this clone: This clone's antigen is unknown. Base qualities are not at hand, and no much larger clone is one base apart.

The source was CD4+ or CD8+ T cells sorted from blood, collected in a trial of the OX40 agonist ivuxolimab. This receptor chain uses TRBV7-9 and TRBJ1-2; possibly the D gene is TRBD1, per 5 matching bases. This receptor was obtained from an adult with an advanced solid tumor such as melanoma, head and neck, liver or kidney cancer. The base sequence is TGTGCCAGCAGCCTAGGACACCGCTATGGCTACACCTTC. It specifies CASSLGHRYGYTF.